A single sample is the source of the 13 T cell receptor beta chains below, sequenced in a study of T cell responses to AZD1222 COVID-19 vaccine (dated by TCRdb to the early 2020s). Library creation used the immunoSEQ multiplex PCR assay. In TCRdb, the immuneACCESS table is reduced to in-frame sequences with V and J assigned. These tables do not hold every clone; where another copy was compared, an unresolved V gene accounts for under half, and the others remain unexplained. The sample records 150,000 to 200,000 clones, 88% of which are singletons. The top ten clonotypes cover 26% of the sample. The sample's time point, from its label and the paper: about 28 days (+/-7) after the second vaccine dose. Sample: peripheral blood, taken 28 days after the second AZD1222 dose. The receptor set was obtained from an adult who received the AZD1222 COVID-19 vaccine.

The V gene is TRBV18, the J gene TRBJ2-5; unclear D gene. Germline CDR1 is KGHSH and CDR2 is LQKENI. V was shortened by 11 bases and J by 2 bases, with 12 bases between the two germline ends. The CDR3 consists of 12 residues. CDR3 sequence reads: CADSVGQETQYF. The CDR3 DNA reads TGTGCCGACTCTGTAGGGCAAGAGACCCAGTACTTC.

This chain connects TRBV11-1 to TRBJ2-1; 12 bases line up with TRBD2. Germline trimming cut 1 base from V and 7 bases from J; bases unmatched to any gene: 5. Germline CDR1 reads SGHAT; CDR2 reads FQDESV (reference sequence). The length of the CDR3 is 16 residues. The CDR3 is CASSLEGLAGGNEQFF. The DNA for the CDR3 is TGTGCCAGCAGCTTAGAGGGTCTAGCGGGAGGGAATGAGCAGTTCTTC. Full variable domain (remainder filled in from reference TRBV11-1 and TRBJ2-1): EAEVAQSPRYKITEKSQAVAFWCDPISGHATLYWYRQILGQGPELLVQFQDESVVDDSQLPKDRFSAERLKGVDSTLKIQPAELGDSAMYLCASSLEGLAGGNEQFFGPGTRLTVL.

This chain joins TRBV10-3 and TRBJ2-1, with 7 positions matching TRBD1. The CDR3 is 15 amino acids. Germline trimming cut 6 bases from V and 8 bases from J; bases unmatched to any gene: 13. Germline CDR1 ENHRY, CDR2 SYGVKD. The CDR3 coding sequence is TGTGCCATCAGCCGACAGGGAAGTCAGGCCTATGAGCAGTTCTTC. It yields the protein CAISRQGSQAYEQFF.

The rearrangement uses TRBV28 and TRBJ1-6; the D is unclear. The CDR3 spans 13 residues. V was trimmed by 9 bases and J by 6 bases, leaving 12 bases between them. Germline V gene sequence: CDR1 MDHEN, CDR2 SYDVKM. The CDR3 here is CASLSSGNSPLHF. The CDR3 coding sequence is TGTGCCAGTTTGTCATCGGGTAATTCACCCCTCCACTTT.

The CDR3 nucleotides are TGTGCCAGCAGCCAAGATCTCTTCAGCAATCTCAGGGCCAACGTCCTGACTTTC. Translating gives CASSQDLFSNLRANVLTF. V and J are TRBV4-2 and TRBJ2-6; D not resolved. CDR3 length equals 18 residues. Trimming took off 0 bases at V and 5 bases at J, with 17 bases between the two ends. Germline V gives CDR1 LGHNA, CDR2 YNFKEQ.

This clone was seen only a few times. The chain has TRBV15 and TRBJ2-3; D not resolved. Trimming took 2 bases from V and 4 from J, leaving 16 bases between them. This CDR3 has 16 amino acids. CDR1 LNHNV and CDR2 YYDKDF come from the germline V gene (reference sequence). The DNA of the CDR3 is TGTGCCACCAGCAGATCTAGGCTCTCCGGGCCAGATACGCAGTATTTT. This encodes CATSRSRLSGPDTQYF.

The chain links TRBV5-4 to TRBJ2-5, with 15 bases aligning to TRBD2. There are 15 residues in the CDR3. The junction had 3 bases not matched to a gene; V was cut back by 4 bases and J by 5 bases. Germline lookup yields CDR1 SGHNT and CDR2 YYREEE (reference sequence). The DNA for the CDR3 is TGTGCCAGCAGCCCCGGACTAGCGGGAGGGGAGACCCAGTACTTC. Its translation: CASSPGLAGGETQYF.

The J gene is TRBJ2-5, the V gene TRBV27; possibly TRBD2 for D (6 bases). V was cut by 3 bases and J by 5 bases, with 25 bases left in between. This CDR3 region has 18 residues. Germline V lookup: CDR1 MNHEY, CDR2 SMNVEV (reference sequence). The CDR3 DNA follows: TGTGCCAGCAGTTTCCGAATGGGGGGAGAGGTCGCGTGGGAGACCCAGTACTTC. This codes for CASSFRMGGEVAWETQYF.

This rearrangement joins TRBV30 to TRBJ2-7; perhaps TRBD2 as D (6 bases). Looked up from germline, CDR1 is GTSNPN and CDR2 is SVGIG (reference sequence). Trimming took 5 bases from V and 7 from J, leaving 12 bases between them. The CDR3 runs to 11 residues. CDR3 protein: CAWAEGWEQYF. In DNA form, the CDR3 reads TGTGCCTGGGCGGAGGGCTGGGAGCAGTACTTC.

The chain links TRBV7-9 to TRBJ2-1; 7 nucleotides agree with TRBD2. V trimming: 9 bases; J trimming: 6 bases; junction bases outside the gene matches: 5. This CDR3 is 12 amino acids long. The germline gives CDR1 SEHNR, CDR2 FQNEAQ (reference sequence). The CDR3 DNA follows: TGTGCCAGGGGCGGGAGCTTCAATGAGCAGTTCTTC. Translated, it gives CARGGSFNEQFF.

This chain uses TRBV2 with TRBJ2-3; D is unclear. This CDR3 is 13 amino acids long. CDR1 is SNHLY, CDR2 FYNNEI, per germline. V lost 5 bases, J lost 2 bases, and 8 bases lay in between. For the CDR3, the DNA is TGTGCCAGCAGTCCAGGTTACACAGATACGCAGTATTTT. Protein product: CASSPGYTDTQYF.

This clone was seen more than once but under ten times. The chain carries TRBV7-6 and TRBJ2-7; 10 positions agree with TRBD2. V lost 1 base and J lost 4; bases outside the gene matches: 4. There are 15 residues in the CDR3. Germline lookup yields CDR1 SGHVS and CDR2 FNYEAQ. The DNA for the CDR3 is TGTGCCAGCAGCTTAGAGGCTAGCGGGAGTTACGAGCAGTACTTC. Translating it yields CASSLEASGSYEQYF.

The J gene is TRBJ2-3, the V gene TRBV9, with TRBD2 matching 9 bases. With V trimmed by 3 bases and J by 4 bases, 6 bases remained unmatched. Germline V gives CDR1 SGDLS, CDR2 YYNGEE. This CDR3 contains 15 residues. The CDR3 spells CASSADSGSPDTQYF. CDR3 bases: TGTGCCAGCAGCGCAGATAGCGGGAGCCCAGATACGCAGTATTTT.